These T cell receptor beta chains were read from a single sample in a study of T cell responses to AZD1222 COVID-19 vaccine. Libraries were prepared by immunoSEQ multiplex PCR; TCRdb keeps only in-frame clonotypes and omits some of them. The sample holds more than 15,000 clones, roughly 91% seen once. This sample comprised peripheral blood, obtained 28 days after the second AZD1222 dose. The receptors stem from an adult who received the AZD1222 COVID-19 vaccine. The CDR3 runs from the conserved cysteine through the conserved F or W. Fields, in order: V gene, CDR3 length, D gene, clone size, J gene, CDR3 protein, CDR3 DNA. The D gene is left open where the match is weak. Expanded clones get a size class; other rows say once, few or many, or leave the size out.

V gene: TRBV7-9; CDR3 length: 13; D gene: NA; clone size: NA; J gene: TRBJ1-6; CDR3 protein: CASSLGGSSPLHF; CDR3 DNA: TGTGCCAGCAGCTTAGGGGGTAGTTCACCCCTCCACTTT
V gene: TRBV12-3/TRBV12-4; CDR3 length: 12; D gene: NA; clone size: NA; J gene: TRBJ2-7; CDR3 protein: CASSLGRSPEYF; CDR3 DNA: TGTGCCAGCAGTCTCGGACGGAGCCCCGAGTACTTC
V gene: TRBV19; CDR3 length: 14; D gene: NA; clone size: once; J gene: TRBJ1-5; CDR3 protein: CASNEDRINQPQHF; CDR3 DNA: TGTGCCAGTAATGAAGACAGGATAAATCAGCCCCAGCATTTT
V gene: TRBV5-4; CDR3 length: 17; D gene: TRBD2; clone size: NA; J gene: TRBJ2-3; CDR3 protein: CASSLGLAGGGADTQYF; CDR3 DNA: TGTGCCAGCAGCTTGGGACTAGCGGGAGGCGGCGCAGATACGCAGTATTTT
V gene: TRBV19; CDR3 length: 13; D gene: NA; clone size: NA; J gene: TRBJ1-1; CDR3 protein: CASTRRGGSEAFF; CDR3 DNA: TGTGCCAGTACCCGAAGGGGGGGGTCTGAAGCTTTCTTT
V gene: TRBV9; CDR3 length: 19; D gene: TRBD2; clone size: NA; J gene: TRBJ2-1; CDR3 protein: CASSVAPSGRASNYNEQFF; CDR3 DNA: TGTGCCAGCAGCGTAGCTCCTAGCGGGAGGGCCTCCAATTATAATGAGCAGTTCTTC
V gene: TRBV18; CDR3 length: 14; D gene: NA; clone size: NA; J gene: TRBJ1-4; CDR3 protein: CASSPTGTNEKLFF; CDR3 DNA: TGTGCCAGCTCACCAACAGGGACTAATGAAAAACTGTTTTTT
V gene: TRBV5-1; CDR3 length: 15; D gene: NA; clone size: NA; J gene: TRBJ1-1; CDR3 protein: CASRGLNRLNTEAFF; CDR3 DNA: TGCGCCAGCAGAGGGTTGAACAGGCTTAACACTGAAGCTTTCTTT
V gene: TRBV5-4; CDR3 length: 13; D gene: NA; clone size: NA; J gene: TRBJ2-1; CDR3 protein: CASSLHSWGEQFF; CDR3 DNA: TGTGCCAGCAGCTTGCATAGTTGGGGTGAGCAGTTCTTC
V gene: TRBV2; CDR3 length: 14; D gene: TRBD1; clone size: NA; J gene: TRBJ2-7; CDR3 protein: CASSGTGDRYEQYF; CDR3 DNA: TGTGCCAGCTCCGGGACAGGGGATCGATACGAGCAGTACTTC
V gene: TRBV7-6; CDR3 length: 15; D gene: NA; clone size: NA; J gene: TRBJ1-5; CDR3 protein: CASSLDPGRGQPQHF; CDR3 DNA: TGTGCCAGCAGCTTAGATCCAGGGAGGGGTCAGCCCCAGCATTTT
V gene: TRBV9; CDR3 length: 17; D gene: TRBD2; clone size: NA; J gene: TRBJ2-3; CDR3 protein: CASSTTRLAGQTDTQYF; CDR3 DNA: TGTGCCAGCAGCACCACCCGACTAGCGGGGCAGACAGATACGCAGTATTTT
V gene: TRBV28; CDR3 length: 13; D gene: NA; clone size: NA; J gene: TRBJ1-5; CDR3 protein: CASSPRPHLPQHF; CDR3 DNA: TGTGCCAGCAGTCCCCGCCCCCACCTGCCCCAGCATTTT
V gene: TRBV14; CDR3 length: 17; D gene: NA; clone size: NA; J gene: TRBJ2-7; CDR3 protein: CASSQEVGALYSYEQYF; CDR3 DNA: TGTGCCAGCAGCCAAGAGGTCGGGGCGCTGTACTCCTACGAGCAGTACTTC
V gene: TRBV5-6; CDR3 length: 15; D gene: NA; clone size: NA; J gene: TRBJ1-5; CDR3 protein: CASNLGGGRNQPQHF; CDR3 DNA: TGTGCCAGCAACCTAGGTGGGGGTCGCAATCAGCCCCAGCATTTT
V gene: TRBV7-6; CDR3 length: 15; D gene: NA; clone size: NA; J gene: TRBJ1-5; CDR3 protein: CASSLAWGNNQPQHF; CDR3 DNA: TGTGCCAGCAGCCTAGCGTGGGGCAACAATCAGCCCCAGCATTTT
V gene: TRBV7-2; CDR3 length: 12; D gene: NA; clone size: NA; J gene: TRBJ2-5; CDR3 protein: CASSQNQETQYF; CDR3 DNA: TGTGCCAGCAGCCAAAACCAAGAGACCCAGTACTTC
V gene: TRBV29-1; CDR3 length: 12; D gene: NA; clone size: few; J gene: TRBJ1-2; CDR3 protein: CSVNQGLGSYTF; CDR3 DNA: TGCAGCGTTAACCAGGGGTTAGGTAGCTACACCTTC
V gene: TRBV5-1; CDR3 length: 15; D gene: TRBD1; clone size: NA; J gene: TRBJ1-4; CDR3 protein: CASSFEGQGREKLFF; CDR3 DNA: TGCGCCAGCAGCTTCGAGGGACAGGGTCGTGAAAAACTGTTTTTT
V gene: TRBV14; CDR3 length: 14; D gene: NA; clone size: NA; J gene: TRBJ2-7; CDR3 protein: CASSQAEGPWEQYF; CDR3 DNA: TGTGCCAGCAGCCAAGCTGAGGGGCCGTGGGAGCAGTACTTC
V gene: TRBV6-6; CDR3 length: 17; D gene: TRBD2; clone size: NA; J gene: TRBJ2-5; CDR3 protein: CASSHPGLAGSSGTQYF; CDR3 DNA: TGTGCCAGCAGTCACCCGGGACTAGCGGGAAGCTCCGGGACCCAGTACTTC
V gene: TRBV2; CDR3 length: 16; D gene: TRBD1; clone size: NA; J gene: TRBJ1-5; CDR3 protein: CASSEGSDRVNQPQHF; CDR3 DNA: TGTGCCAGCAGTGAGGGATCGGACAGGGTTAATCAGCCCCAGCATTTT
V gene: TRBV28; CDR3 length: 14; D gene: NA; clone size: NA; J gene: TRBJ2-7; CDR3 protein: CASSLPKVPYEQYF; CDR3 DNA: TGTGCCAGCAGTTTACCCAAAGTACCTTACGAGCAGTACTTC
V gene: TRBV28; CDR3 length: 14; D gene: NA; clone size: NA; J gene: TRBJ1-5; CDR3 protein: CASRGPSPASAQHF; CDR3 DNA: TGTGCCAGCAGAGGTCCCTCCCCGGCATCGGCCCAGCATTTT
V gene: TRBV7-9; CDR3 length: 13; D gene: NA; clone size: NA; J gene: TRBJ2-5; CDR3 protein: CASSWAGGETQYF; CDR3 DNA: TGTGCCAGCAGCTGGGCAGGGGGGGAGACCCAGTACTTC
V gene: TRBV6-5; CDR3 length: 15; D gene: TRBD2; clone size: NA; J gene: TRBJ2-1; CDR3 protein: CASSYPRGSGSEQFF; CDR3 DNA: TGTGCCAGCAGTTACCCCCGGGGTAGCGGGAGCGAACAGTTCTTC
V gene: TRBV6-5; CDR3 length: 13; D gene: NA; clone size: NA; J gene: TRBJ1-2; CDR3 protein: CASKEQEAYGYTF; CDR3 DNA: TGTGCCAGCAAGGAGCAGGAGGCCTATGGCTACACCTTC
V gene: TRBV19; CDR3 length: 16; D gene: NA; clone size: NA; J gene: TRBJ1-1; CDR3 protein: CASSIRGFGSNTEAFF; CDR3 DNA: TGTGCCAGTAGTATAAGGGGGTTCGGCTCGAACACTGAAGCTTTCTTT
V gene: TRBV28; CDR3 length: 16; D gene: TRBD1; clone size: NA; J gene: TRBJ2-3; CDR3 protein: CASSLPGQGALDTQYF; CDR3 DNA: TGTGCCAGCAGCCTACCGGGACAGGGGGCTTTAGATACGCAGTATTTT
V gene: TRBV11-2; CDR3 length: 12; D gene: NA; clone size: NA; J gene: TRBJ1-2; CDR3 protein: CASSSTGNGYTF; CDR3 DNA: TGTGCCAGCAGCTCCACAGGGAATGGCTACACCTTC
V gene: TRBV7-9; CDR3 length: 14; D gene: NA; clone size: NA; J gene: TRBJ2-3; CDR3 protein: CASSLGLDADTQYF; CDR3 DNA: TGTGCCAGCAGCTTGGGACTGGATGCAGATACGCAGTATTTT
V gene: TRBV6-6; CDR3 length: 17; D gene: NA; clone size: NA; J gene: TRBJ2-1; CDR3 protein: CASSPPLRRSSYNEQFF; CDR3 DNA: TGTGCCAGCAGTCCGCCCCTCAGGCGGAGCTCCTACAATGAGCAGTTCTTC
V gene: TRBV3-1/TRBV3-2; CDR3 length: 14; D gene: NA; clone size: NA; J gene: TRBJ2-2; CDR3 protein: CASSHGDSTGELFF; CDR3 DNA: TGTGCCAGCAGCCATGGGGATTCCACCGGGGAGCTGTTTTTT
V gene: TRBV9; CDR3 length: 14; D gene: NA; clone size: few; J gene: TRBJ1-1; CDR3 protein: CASSHGQLNTEAFF; CDR3 DNA: TGTGCCAGCAGCCACGGACAGCTGAACACTGAAGCTTTCTTT
V gene: TRBV3-1/TRBV3-2; CDR3 length: 15; D gene: TRBD2; clone size: NA; J gene: TRBJ2-7; CDR3 protein: CASSQLAGGIYEQYF; CDR3 DNA: TGTGCCAGCAGCCAACTGGCGGGGGGGATCTACGAGCAGTACTTC
V gene: TRBV2; CDR3 length: 19; D gene: TRBD2; clone size: NA; J gene: TRBJ2-2; CDR3 protein: CASSNIGTSGASNTGELFF; CDR3 DNA: TGTGCCAGCAGTAACATCGGGACTAGCGGGGCTTCGAACACCGGGGAGCTGTTTTTT
V gene: TRBV28; CDR3 length: 16; D gene: TRBD1; clone size: NA; J gene: TRBJ2-1; CDR3 protein: CASSPTPGQGAGEQFF; CDR3 DNA: TGTGCCAGCAGTCCTACCCCGGGACAGGGGGCAGGTGAGCAGTTCTTC
V gene: TRBV2; CDR3 length: 17; D gene: TRBD2; clone size: NA; J gene: TRBJ2-1; CDR3 protein: CASSPGKSGGLYNEQFF; CDR3 DNA: TGTGCCAGCAGTCCGGGGAAAAGCGGGGGGCTGTACAATGAGCAGTTCTTC
V gene: TRBV5-4; CDR3 length: 14; D gene: NA; clone size: NA; J gene: TRBJ2-5; CDR3 protein: CASSLDGEQETQYF; CDR3 DNA: TGTGCCAGCAGCTTGGACGGGGAGCAAGAGACCCAGTACTTC
V gene: TRBV20-1; CDR3 length: 11; D gene: NA; clone size: once; J gene: TRBJ1-2; CDR3 protein: CSASRGQGYTF; CDR3 DNA: TGCAGTGCTAGTCGGGGGCAAGGCTACACCTTC
V gene: TRBV30; CDR3 length: 16; D gene: TRBD1; clone size: NA; J gene: TRBJ1-5; CDR3 protein: CACLRQGGNRDQPQHF; CDR3 DNA: TGTGCCTGTCTAAGGCAGGGGGGAAATAGGGATCAGCCCCAGCATTTT
V gene: TRBV19; CDR3 length: 14; D gene: NA; clone size: NA; J gene: TRBJ1-5; CDR3 protein: CASSIAVGNQPQHF; CDR3 DNA: TGTGCCAGTAGTATAGCAGTAGGGAATCAGCCCCAGCATTTT
V gene: TRBV19; CDR3 length: 14; D gene: NA; clone size: NA; J gene: TRBJ1-2; CDR3 protein: CASSIDSYLYGYTF; CDR3 DNA: TGTGCCAGTAGTATTGACAGTTACCTCTATGGCTACACCTTC
V gene: TRBV19; CDR3 length: 16; D gene: TRBD1; clone size: few; J gene: TRBJ1-6; CDR3 protein: CASSNPETGEVSPLHF; CDR3 DNA: TGTGCCAGTAGTAACCCCGAAACAGGGGAAGTTTCACCCCTCCACTTT
V gene: TRBV21-1; CDR3 length: 14; D gene: NA; clone size: once; J gene: TRBJ2-3; CDR3 protein: CASSKGPNTDTQYF; CDR3 DNA: TGTGCCAGCAGCAAGGGACCAAACACAGATACGCAGTATTTT
V gene: TRBV28; CDR3 length: 12; D gene: NA; clone size: NA; J gene: TRBJ2-2; CDR3 protein: CASGAKDGELFF; CDR3 DNA: TGTGCCAGCGGAGCGAAGGACGGGGAGCTGTTTTTT
V gene: TRBV1; CDR3 length: 15; D gene: NA; clone size: NA; J gene: TRBJ2-3; CDR3 protein: CTSSLRGQTTDTQYF; CDR3 DNA: TGCACCAGCAGCCTGCGGGGACAGACCACAGATACGCAGTATTTT
V gene: TRBV27; CDR3 length: 14; D gene: NA; clone size: NA; J gene: TRBJ2-3; CDR3 protein: CASSPWGDTDTQYF; CDR3 DNA: TGTGCCAGCAGTCCCTGGGGCGACACAGATACGCAGTATTTT
V gene: TRBV5-8; CDR3 length: 14; D gene: NA; clone size: NA; J gene: TRBJ1-1; CDR3 protein: CASSFLGANTEAFF; CDR3 DNA: TGTGCCAGCAGCTTTCTCGGGGCGAACACTGAAGCTTTCTTT
V gene: TRBV5-1; CDR3 length: 15; D gene: NA; clone size: NA; J gene: TRBJ2-1; CDR3 protein: CASSLEGPRTNEQFF; CDR3 DNA: TGCGCCAGCAGCTTGGAGGGCCCTAGGACCAATGAGCAGTTCTTC
V gene: TRBV4-1; CDR3 length: 16; D gene: NA; clone size: NA; J gene: TRBJ1-1; CDR3 protein: CASSQGFGLMNTEAFF; CDR3 DNA: TGCGCCAGCAGCCAAGGATTCGGACTCATGAACACTGAAGCTTTCTTT
V gene: TRBV6-5; CDR3 length: 14; D gene: NA; clone size: NA; J gene: TRBJ2-7; CDR3 protein: CATTRWALPYEQYF; CDR3 DNA: TGTGCCACAACCCGCTGGGCCCTCCCCTACGAGCAGTACTTC
V gene: TRBV28; CDR3 length: 15; D gene: TRBD1; clone size: NA; J gene: TRBJ1-6; CDR3 protein: CASNAGGGGSPPLHF; CDR3 DNA: TGTGCCAGCAACGCAGGGGGGGGAGGTTCCCCACCCCTCCACTTT
V gene: TRBV2; CDR3 length: 15; D gene: TRBD2; clone size: NA; J gene: TRBJ2-7; CDR3 protein: CASSEGTSMIYEQYF; CDR3 DNA: TGTGCCAGCAGTGAAGGGACTAGCATGATCTACGAGCAGTACTTC
V gene: TRBV10-3; CDR3 length: 13; D gene: TRBD1; clone size: NA; J gene: TRBJ2-5; CDR3 protein: CAISKQGGETQYF; CDR3 DNA: TGTGCCATCAGTAAACAGGGGGGAGAGACCCAGTACTTC
V gene: TRBV4-1; CDR3 length: 16; D gene: NA; clone size: NA; J gene: TRBJ1-2; CDR3 protein: CASSQAGTTTLDGYTF; CDR3 DNA: TGCGCCAGCAGCCAGGCCGGGACGACGACTTTAGATGGCTACACCTTC
V gene: TRBV7-2; CDR3 length: 13; D gene: TRBD2; clone size: NA; J gene: TRBJ2-1; CDR3 protein: CASSQTSANEQFF; CDR3 DNA: TGTGCCAGCAGCCAGACTAGCGCCAATGAGCAGTTCTTC
V gene: TRBV7-8; CDR3 length: 16; D gene: TRBD1; clone size: few; J gene: TRBJ2-1; CDR3 protein: CASSNHRDRGDNEQFF; CDR3 DNA: TGTGCCAGCAGCAACCACCGGGACAGGGGGGACAATGAGCAGTTCTTC